This TCR beta chain was observed in a study of T cell responses to AZD1222 COVID-19 vaccine. Study observations and caveats: Just a handful of AZD1222 recipients were seropositive at baseline. Following two doses of AZD1222, Spike-specific TCR breadth and depth rose.

TCRdb's copy holds only in-frame clones and misses some; the assay was immunoSEQ multiplex PCR. This table has 130,000 or so clones, roughly 87% appearing once. V dropped 0 bases and J dropped 7 bases, with 7 bases sitting between them. The V gene's germline CDR1 is SGHDT and CDR2 YYEEEE. The CDR3 loop spans 13 amino acids. This clone occurred once. What it binds is unknown. The receptor's source is an adult who received the AZD1222 COVID-19 vaccine. The chain carries TRBV5-6 and TRBJ1-4; no reliable D call. The sequenced sample was peripheral blood, obtained 28 days after the second AZD1222 dose. The CDR3 region has the DNA TGTGCCAGCAGCTTGGTCAGTATTGAAAAACTGTTTTTT. Translated, it gives CASSLVSIEKLFF.